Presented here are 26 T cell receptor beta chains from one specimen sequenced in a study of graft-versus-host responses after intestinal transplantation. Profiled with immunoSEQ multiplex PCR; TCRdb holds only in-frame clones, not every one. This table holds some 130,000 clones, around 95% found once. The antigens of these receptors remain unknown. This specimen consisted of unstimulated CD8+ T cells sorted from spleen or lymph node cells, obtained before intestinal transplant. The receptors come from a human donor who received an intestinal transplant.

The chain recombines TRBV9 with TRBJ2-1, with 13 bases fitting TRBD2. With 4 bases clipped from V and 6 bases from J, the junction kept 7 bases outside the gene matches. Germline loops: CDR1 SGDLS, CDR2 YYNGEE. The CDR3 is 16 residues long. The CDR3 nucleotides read TGTGCCAGCAGCTCCCCCGGGACTAGCGGGACCAATGAGCAGTTCTTC. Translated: CASSSPGTSGTNEQFF.

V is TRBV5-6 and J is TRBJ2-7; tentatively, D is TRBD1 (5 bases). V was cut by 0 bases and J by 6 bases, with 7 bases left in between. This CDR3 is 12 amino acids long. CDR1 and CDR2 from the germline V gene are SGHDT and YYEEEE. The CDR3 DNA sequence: TGTGCCAGCAGCTTGGGGCAGGGCGAGCAGTACTTC. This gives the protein CASSLGQGEQYF. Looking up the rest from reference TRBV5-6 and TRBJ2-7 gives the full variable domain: DAGVTQSPTHLIKTRGQQVTLRCSPKSGHDTVSWYQQALGQGPQFIFQYYEEEERQRGNFPDRFSGHQFPNYSSELNVNALLLGDSALYLCASSLGQGEQYFGPGTRLTVT.

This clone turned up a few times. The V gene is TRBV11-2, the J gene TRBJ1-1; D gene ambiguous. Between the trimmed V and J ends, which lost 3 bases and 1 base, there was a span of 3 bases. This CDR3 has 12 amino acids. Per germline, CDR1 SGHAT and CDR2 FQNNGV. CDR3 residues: CASSFGNTEAFF. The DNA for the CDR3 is TGTGCCAGCAGCTTCGGGAACACTGAAGCTTTCTTT.

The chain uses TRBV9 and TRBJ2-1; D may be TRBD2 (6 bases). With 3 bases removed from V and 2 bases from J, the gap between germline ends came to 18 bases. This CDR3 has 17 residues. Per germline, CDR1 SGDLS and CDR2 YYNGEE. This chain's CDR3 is CASSAGVIYGAYNEQFF. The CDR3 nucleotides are TGTGCCAGCAGCGCGGGAGTGATCTATGGGGCCTACAATGAGCAGTTCTTC. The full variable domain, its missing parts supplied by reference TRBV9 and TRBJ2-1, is DSGVTQTPKHLITATGQRVTLRCSPRSGDLSVYWYQQSLDQGLQFLIQYYNGEERAKGNILERFSAQQFPDLHSELNLSSLELGDSALYFCASSAGVIYGAYNEQFFGPGTRLTVL.

The DNA of the CDR3 is TGTGCCAGCAGCTTGTTAAGAGCGGGAGGGCCCGATGAGCAGTTCTTC. It translates to CASSLLRAGGPDEQFF. The genes are TRBV11-2 and TRBJ2-1; 10 nucleotides agree with TRBD2. V dropped 3 bases and J dropped 8; count of bases not matched to a gene: 10. The CDR3 extends over 16 amino acids. CDR1 is SGHAT and CDR2 is FQNNGV in the germline V gene.

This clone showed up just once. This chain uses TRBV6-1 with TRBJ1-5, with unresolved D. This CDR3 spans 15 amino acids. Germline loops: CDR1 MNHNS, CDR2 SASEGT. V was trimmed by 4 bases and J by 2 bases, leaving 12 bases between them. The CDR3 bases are TGTGCCAGCAGTGTAGCGGGTTGGGGCAATCAGCCCCAGCATTTT. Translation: CASSVAGWGNQPQHF.

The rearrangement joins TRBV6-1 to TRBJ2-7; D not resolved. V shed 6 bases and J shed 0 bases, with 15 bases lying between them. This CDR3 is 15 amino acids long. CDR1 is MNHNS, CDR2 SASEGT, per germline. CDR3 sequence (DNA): TGTGCCAGCAGGGAACCTACGAACCCCTCCTACGAGCAGTACTTC. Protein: CASREPTNPSYEQYF.

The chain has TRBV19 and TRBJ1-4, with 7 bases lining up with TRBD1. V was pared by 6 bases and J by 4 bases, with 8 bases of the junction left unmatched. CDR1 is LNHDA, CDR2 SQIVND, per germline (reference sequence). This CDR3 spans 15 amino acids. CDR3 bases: TGTGCCAGTAGGTCTGGACAGGCGAATAATGAAAAACTGTTTTTT. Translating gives CASRSGQANNEKLFF. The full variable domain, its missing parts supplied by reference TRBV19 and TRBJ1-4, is DGGITQSPKYLFRKEGQNVTLSCEQNLNHDAMYWYRQDPGQGLRLIYYSQIVNDFQKGDIAEGYSVSREKKESFPLTVTSAQKNPTAFYLCASRSGQANNEKLFFGSGTQLSVL.

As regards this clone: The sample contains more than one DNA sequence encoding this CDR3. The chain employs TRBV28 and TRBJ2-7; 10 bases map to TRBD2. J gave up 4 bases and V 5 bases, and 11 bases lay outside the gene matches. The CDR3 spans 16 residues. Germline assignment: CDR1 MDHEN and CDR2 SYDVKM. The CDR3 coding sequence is TGTGCCAGCAGTCCCTCTAGCGGGAGCCCAATTTACGAGCAGTACTTC. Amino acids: CASSPSSGSPIYEQYF.

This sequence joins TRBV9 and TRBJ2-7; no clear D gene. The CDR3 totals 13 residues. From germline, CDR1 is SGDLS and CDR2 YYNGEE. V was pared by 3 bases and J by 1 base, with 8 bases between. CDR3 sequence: CASSDPHSYEQYF. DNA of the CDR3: TGTGCCAGCAGCGACCCCCATTCCTACGAGCAGTACTTC.

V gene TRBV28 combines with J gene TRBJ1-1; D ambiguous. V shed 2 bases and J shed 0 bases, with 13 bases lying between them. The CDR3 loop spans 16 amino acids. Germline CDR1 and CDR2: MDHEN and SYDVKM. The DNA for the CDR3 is TGTGCCAGCAGTTTAATTGACTCCCGAATGAACACTGAAGCTTTCTTT. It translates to CASSLIDSRMNTEAFF.

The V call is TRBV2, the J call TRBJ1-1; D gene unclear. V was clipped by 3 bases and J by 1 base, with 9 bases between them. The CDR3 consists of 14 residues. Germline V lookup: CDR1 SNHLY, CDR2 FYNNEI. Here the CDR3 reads CASSEGFTNTEAFF. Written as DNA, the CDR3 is TGTGCCAGCAGTGAGGGGTTTACGAACACTGAAGCTTTCTTT. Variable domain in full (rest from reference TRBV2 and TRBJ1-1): EPEVTQTPSHQVTQMGQEVILRCVPISNHLYFYWYRQILGQKVEFLVSFYNNEISEKSEIFDDQFSVERPDGSNFTLKIRSTKLEDSAMYFCASSEGFTNTEAFFGQGTRLTVV.

The CDR3 DNA reads as TGCGCCAGCAGCCAAACGGGACTAGCAGACTACGAGCAGTACTTC. The encoded protein is CASSQTGLADYEQYF. The J gene is TRBJ2-7, the V gene TRBV4-1; the match to TRBD2 covers 9 bases. The CDR3 extends over 15 amino acids. CDR1 and CDR2 (germline): MGHRA, YSYEKL. The trim removed 2 bases at V and 3 bases at J, leaving 5 bases unmatched.

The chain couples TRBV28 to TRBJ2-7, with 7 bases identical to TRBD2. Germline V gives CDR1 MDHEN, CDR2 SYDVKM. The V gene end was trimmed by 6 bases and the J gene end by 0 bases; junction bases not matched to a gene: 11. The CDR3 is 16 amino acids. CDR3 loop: CASSFLGGGSSYEQYF. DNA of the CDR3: TGTGCCAGCAGCTTCCTGGGCGGCGGGAGCTCCTACGAGCAGTACTTC. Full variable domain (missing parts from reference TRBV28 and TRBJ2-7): DVKVTQSSRYLVKRTGEKVFLECVQDMDHENMFWYRQDPGLGLRLIYFSYDVKMKEKGDIPEGYSVSREKKERFSLILESASTNQTSMYLCASSFLGGGSSYEQYFGPGTRLTVT.

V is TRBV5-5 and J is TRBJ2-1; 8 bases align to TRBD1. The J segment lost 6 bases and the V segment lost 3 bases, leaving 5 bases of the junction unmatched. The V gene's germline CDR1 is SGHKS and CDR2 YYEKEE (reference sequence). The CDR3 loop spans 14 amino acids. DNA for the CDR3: TGTGCCAGCAGCTCCGGGACAGGCGCCAATGAGCAGTTCTTC. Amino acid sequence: CASSSGTGANEQFF.

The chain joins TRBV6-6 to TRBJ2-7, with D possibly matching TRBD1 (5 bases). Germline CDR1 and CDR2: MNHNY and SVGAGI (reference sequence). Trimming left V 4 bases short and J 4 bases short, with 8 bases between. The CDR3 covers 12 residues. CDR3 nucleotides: TGTGCCAGCAGTTCCTCAGGGTACGAGCAGTACTTC. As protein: CASSSSGYEQYF.

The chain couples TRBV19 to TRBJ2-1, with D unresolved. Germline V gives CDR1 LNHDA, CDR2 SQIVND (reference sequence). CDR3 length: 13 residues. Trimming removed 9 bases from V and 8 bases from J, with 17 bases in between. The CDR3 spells CASHRNAGDEQFF. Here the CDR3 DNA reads TGTGCCAGCCATCGGAACGCTGGAGATGAGCAGTTCTTC.

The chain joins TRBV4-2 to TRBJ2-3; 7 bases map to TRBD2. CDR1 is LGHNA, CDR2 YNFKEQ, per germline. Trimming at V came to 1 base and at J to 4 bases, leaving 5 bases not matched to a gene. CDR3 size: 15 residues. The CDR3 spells CASSQASGEADTQYF. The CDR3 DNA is TGTGCCAGCAGCCAAGCTAGCGGTGAGGCAGATACGCAGTATTTT.

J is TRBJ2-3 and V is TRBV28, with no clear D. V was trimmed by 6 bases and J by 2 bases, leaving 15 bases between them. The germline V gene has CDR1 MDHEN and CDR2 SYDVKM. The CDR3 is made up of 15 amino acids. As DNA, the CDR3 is TGTGCCAGCAGCGTTACCTCGGACCTCACAGATACGCAGTATTTT. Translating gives CASSVTSDLTDTQYF.

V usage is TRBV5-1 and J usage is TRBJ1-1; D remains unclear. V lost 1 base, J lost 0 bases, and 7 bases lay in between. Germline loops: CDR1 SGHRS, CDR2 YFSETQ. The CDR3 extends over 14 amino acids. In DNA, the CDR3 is TGCGCCAGCAGCTTGAGTCAGGTGAACACTGAAGCTTTCTTT. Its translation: CASSLSQVNTEAFF.

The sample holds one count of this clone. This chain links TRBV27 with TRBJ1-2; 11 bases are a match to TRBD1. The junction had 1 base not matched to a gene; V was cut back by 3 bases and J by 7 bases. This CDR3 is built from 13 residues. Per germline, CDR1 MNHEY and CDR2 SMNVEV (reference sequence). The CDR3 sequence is CASSFGTGGGYTF. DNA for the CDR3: TGTGCCAGCAGTTTTGGGACAGGGGGTGGCTACACCTTC.

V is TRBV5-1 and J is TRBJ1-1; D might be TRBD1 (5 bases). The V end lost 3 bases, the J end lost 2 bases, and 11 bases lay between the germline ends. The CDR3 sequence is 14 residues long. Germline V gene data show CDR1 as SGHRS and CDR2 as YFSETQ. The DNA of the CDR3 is TGCGCCAGCAGCTCCGGGACGGCCAACACTGAAGCTTTCTTT. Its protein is CASSSGTANTEAFF.

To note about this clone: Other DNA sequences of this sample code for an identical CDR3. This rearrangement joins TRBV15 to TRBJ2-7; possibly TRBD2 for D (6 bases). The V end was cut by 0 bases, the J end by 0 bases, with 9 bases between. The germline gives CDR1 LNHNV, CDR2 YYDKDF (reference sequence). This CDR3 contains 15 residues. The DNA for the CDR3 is TGTGCCACCAGCAGAGAGGGGGGTCCCTCCTACGAGCAGTACTTC. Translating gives CATSREGGPSYEQYF.

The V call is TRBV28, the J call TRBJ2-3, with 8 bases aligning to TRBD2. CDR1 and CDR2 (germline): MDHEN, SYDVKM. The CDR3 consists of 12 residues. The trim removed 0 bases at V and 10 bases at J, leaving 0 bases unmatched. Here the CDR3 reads CASSLWGLAQYF. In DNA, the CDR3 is TGTGCCAGCAGTTTATGGGGACTAGCGCAGTATTTT. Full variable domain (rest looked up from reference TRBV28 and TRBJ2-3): DVKVTQSSRYLVKRTGEKVFLECVQDMDHENMFWYRQDPGLGLRLIYFSYDVKMKEKGDIPEGYSVSREKKERFSLILESASTNQTSMYLCASSLWGLAQYFGPGTRLTVL.

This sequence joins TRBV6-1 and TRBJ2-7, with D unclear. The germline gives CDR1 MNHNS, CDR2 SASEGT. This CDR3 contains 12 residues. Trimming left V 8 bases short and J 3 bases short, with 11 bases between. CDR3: CASQEGSYEQYF. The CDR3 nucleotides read TGTGCCAGCCAGGAAGGTAGCTACGAGCAGTACTTC.

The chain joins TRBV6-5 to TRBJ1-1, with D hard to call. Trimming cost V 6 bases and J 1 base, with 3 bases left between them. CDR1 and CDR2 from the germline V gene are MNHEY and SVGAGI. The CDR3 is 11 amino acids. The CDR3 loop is CASRTNTEAFF. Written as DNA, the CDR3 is TGTGCCAGCAGGACGAACACTGAAGCTTTCTTT.